This T cell receptor beta chain was recovered during a study of T cells in Graves' hyperthyroidism and ophthalmopathy. Graves' hyperthyroidism qualified as stable when ophthalmopathy did not progress within 18 months. The patients, who ranged from 18 to 65 in age, presented with newly diagnosed hyperthyroidism lasting under 2 months. The table lists this clonotype with a count of one. The target antigen is unknown. RNA transcripts yielded amplified TCR beta CDR3 regions. Initially, a first-round RT-PCR of the TCR CDR3 employed the HTBI primer set. TCRdb ran MiXCR on the multiplex PCR reads and lists one entry per CDR3 protein. The sample yields 500,000 to 750,000 distinct CDR3 sequences, roughly 50% seen once. Study-level findings and limits: A model built on 13 V-J features separated ophthalmopathy from stable hyperthyroidism.

Germline V CDR1 and CDR2: MNHEY, SVGAGI. V lost 7 bases and J lost 3, with 16 bases in between. This CDR3 region has 15 residues. Sequenced: peripheral blood or thyroid tissue (not recorded which). The chain recombines TRBV6-5 with TRBJ2-1; D possibly corresponds to TRBD2 (6 bases). The clonotype comes from a woman aged 18-29 years with Graves' hyperthyroidism. In DNA, the CDR3 is TGTGCCAGCATCCGAAGCACGGGACTCTACAATGAGCAGTTCTTC. This translates into CASIRSTGLYNEQFF.